The T cell receptor (beta chain) described here comes from a study of OX40 agonist ivuxolimab in advanced cancers. Regarding the study as a whole: On average, CD8+ T cells had more expanded clones than CD4+.

TCRdb's table, derived via immunoSEQ multiplex PCR, lists solely in-frame clones and lacks some. The sample shows tens of thousands of clones, roughly nine tenths of them seen only once. Notes on this clone: What it binds is not known.

The starting material was CD4+ or CD8+ T cells sorted from blood, obtained in a trial of the OX40 agonist ivuxolimab. The source of this sequence is an adult with an advanced solid tumor such as melanoma, head and neck, liver or kidney cancer.

For the CDR3, the DNA is TGTGCCATCAGTGAGTCGCGGGCAGAGAATGAAAAACTGTTTTTT. This sequence encodes CAISESRAENEKLFF. The chain carries TRBV10-3 and TRBJ1-4; D gene ambiguous. Per the germline V gene, CDR1 is ENHRY and CDR2 is SYGVKD. The CDR3 runs to 15 residues. Trimming took off 0 bases at V and 5 bases at J, with 10 bases between the two ends.